This T cell receptor beta chain was found in a study of blood T cells in healthy people across ages. Study-level findings and limits: More naive CD4+ cells and higher diversity were found in long-lived than in aged donors. A strong correlation was seen between TCR beta diversity and naive T cell percentage.

About this clonotype: What it recognizes is unknown.

The CDR3 loop spans 14 amino acids. V dropped 2 bases and J dropped 2 bases, with 10 bases sitting between them. Looked up from germline, CDR1 is MNHEY and CDR2 is SVGAGI. In each sample, at least 7 million PBMCs were isolated. The use of a sample-barcoded 5' primer and a J-beta primer mix characterized a second PCR of about 6 to 12 cycles. From the 5' RACE reads, TCRdb called clonotypes with MiXCR, one entry per CDR3 protein. The sample carries about 580,000 distinct CDR3 sequences, about 45% recorded once. The chain has TRBV6-5 and TRBJ2-7; D is undetermined. The clonotype originates from an elderly man in good health. The sequencing sample was made of blood. This chain's CDR3 is CASSYGRTAYEQYF. The CDR3 coding sequence is TGTGCCAGCAGTTACGGGCGCACAGCCTACGAGCAGTACTTC.